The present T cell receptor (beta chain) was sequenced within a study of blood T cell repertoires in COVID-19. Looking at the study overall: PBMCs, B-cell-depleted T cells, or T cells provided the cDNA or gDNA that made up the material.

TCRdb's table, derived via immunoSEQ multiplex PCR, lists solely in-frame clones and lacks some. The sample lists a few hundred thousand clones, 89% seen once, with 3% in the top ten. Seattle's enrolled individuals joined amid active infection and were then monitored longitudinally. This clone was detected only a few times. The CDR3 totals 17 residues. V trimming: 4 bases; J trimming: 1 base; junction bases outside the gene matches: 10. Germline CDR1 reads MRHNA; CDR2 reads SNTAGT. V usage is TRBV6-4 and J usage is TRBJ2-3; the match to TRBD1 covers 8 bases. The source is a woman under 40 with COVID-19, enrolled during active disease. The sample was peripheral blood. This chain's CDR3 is CASSAATGVVGTDTQYF. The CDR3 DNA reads TGTGCCAGCAGTGCCGCGACAGGGGTTGTAGGCACAGATACGCAGTATTTT.